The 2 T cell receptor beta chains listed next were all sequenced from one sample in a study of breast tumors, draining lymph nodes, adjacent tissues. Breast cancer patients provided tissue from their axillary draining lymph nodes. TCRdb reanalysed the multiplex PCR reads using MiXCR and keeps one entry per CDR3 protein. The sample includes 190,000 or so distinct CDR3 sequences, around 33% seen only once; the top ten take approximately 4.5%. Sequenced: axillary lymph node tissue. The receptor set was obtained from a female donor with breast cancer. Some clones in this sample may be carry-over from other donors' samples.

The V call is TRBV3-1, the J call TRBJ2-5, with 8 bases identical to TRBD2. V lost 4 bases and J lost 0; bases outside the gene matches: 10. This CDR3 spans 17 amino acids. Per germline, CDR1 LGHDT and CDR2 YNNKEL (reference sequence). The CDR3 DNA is TGTGCCAGCAGCCTTAATGGGTACGGGGGGGACCAAGAGACCCAGTACTTC. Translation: CASSLNGYGGDQETQYF.

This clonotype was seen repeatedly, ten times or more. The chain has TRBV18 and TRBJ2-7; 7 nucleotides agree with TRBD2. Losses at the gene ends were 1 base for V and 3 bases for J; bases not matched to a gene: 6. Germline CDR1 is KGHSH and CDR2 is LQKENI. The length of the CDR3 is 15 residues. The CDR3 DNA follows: TGTGCCAGCTCACCACTGGCGGGAGTAAACTACGAGCAGTACTTC. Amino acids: CASSPLAGVNYEQYF.